This record concerns one T cell receptor (beta chain) sequence. This specimen comes from a study of blood T cell repertoires in COVID-19. Study details: The United States, Italy and Spain were the sources of the acute and convalescent COVID-19 samples. Sources were T cells, B-cell-depleted T cells, or PBMCs; the material itself was cDNA or gDNA.

The germline V gene has CDR1 SGHVS and CDR2 FNYEAQ. The CDR3 is 15 amino acids. J gave up 6 bases and V 2 bases, and 5 bases lay outside the gene matches. Authors' data handling: The assay estimated nucleated cells by amplifying reference gene primers. TCRdb's copy holds only in-frame clones and misses some; the assay was immunoSEQ multiplex PCR. V, J and clone size were drawn from that table, and D and trimming were deduced from the DNA. The table shows about 83,000 clones, with around 84% occurring only once. Sequenced input: peripheral blood. This TCR was sampled from a woman aged 80 or older in a cohort sampled during active or convalescent COVID-19. V gene TRBV7-6 combines with J gene TRBJ2-7; 12 nucleotides agree with TRBD2. The CDR3 DNA reads as TGTGCCAGCAGCTTAAGACTAGCGGGAGTTTCCGAGCAGTACTTC. Amino acid sequence: CASSLRLAGVSEQYF.